A selection of T cell receptor beta chains follows, all from one sample in a study of T cells in Graves' hyperthyroidism and ophthalmopathy. TCRdb reprocessed the multiplex PCR reads with MiXCR, giving one entry per CDR3 protein. The table records 300,000 to 450,000 distinct CDR3 sequences, roughly 15% of them present only once. Input material: blood. The receptor source for this set is a woman in her 30s with Graves' ophthalmopathy. The CDR3 runs from the conserved cysteine through the conserved F or W. A D gene is named only where the DNA matches it firmly. For some rows the clone size is stated as once, few or many, or as a class when expanded; others skip it.

V gene: TRBV7-2
D gene: .
clone size: many
J gene: TRBJ2-7
CDR3 DNA: TGTGCCAGCAGCTTAGAACCGGGCTACGAGCAGTACTTC
CDR3 protein: CASSLEPGYEQYF

V gene: TRBV11-2
D gene: TRBD2
clone size: .
J gene: TRBJ2-3
CDR3 DNA: TGTGCCAGCAGCCCAACCGGACTAGCGGGGGCCCGGGATACGCAGTATTTT
CDR3 protein: CASSPTGLAGARDTQYF

V gene: TRBV3-1
D gene: .
clone size: many
J gene: TRBJ2-7
CDR3 DNA: TGTGCCAGCAGCCAAGGGGTAGGGGTTGGCGAGCAGTACTTC
CDR3 protein: CASSQGVGVGEQYF

V gene: TRBV15
D gene: TRBD1
clone size: few
J gene: TRBJ2-1
CDR3 DNA: TGTGCCACCAGCGCGACAGGGGGGTACAATGAGCAGTTCTTC
CDR3 protein: CATSATGGYNEQFF

V gene: TRBV7-9
D gene: TRBD1
clone size: few
J gene: TRBJ1-6
CDR3 DNA: TGTGCCAGCAGTCATCAGGGGGCGCGGTCACCCCTCCACTTT
CDR3 protein: CASSHQGARSPLHF

V gene: TRBV11-3
D gene: .
clone size: many
J gene: TRBJ2-1
CDR3 DNA: TGTGCCAGCAGCCTCTCCTACAATGAGCAGTTCTTC
CDR3 protein: CASSLSYNEQFF

V gene: TRBV14
D gene: .
clone size: many
J gene: TRBJ1-1
CDR3 DNA: TGTGCCAGCAGTAGTGGTATGAACACTGAAGCTTTCTTT
CDR3 protein: CASSSGMNTEAFF

V gene: TRBV30
D gene: .
clone size: many
J gene: TRBJ1-6
CDR3 DNA: TGTGCCTGGAGGAGGGACGATGGGAACTCACCCCTCCACTTT
CDR3 protein: CAWRRDDGNSPLHF

V gene: TRBV28
D gene: .
clone size: many
J gene: TRBJ2-7
CDR3 DNA: TGTGCCAGCAGTCCGTGGACAAATTCCTACGAGCAGTACTTC
CDR3 protein: CASSPWTNSYEQYF

V gene: TRBV5-1
D gene: .
clone size: many
J gene: TRBJ2-5
CDR3 DNA: TGCGCCAGCAGCCCCGGGACGCCCCAAGAGACCCAGTACTTC
CDR3 protein: CASSPGTPQETQYF

V gene: TRBV10-3
D gene: .
clone size: .
J gene: TRBJ2-7
CDR3 DNA: TGTGCCATCAGTGATTGGGACGTGTCCTACGAGCAGTACTTC
CDR3 protein: CAISDWDVSYEQYF

V gene: TRBV18
D gene: .
clone size: many
J gene: TRBJ2-5
CDR3 DNA: TGTGCCAGCTCACCACCGTCCATACAAGAGACCCAGTACTTC
CDR3 protein: CASSPPSIQETQYF

V gene: TRBV12-3/TRBV12-4
D gene: TRBD1
clone size: many
J gene: TRBJ2-7
CDR3 DNA: TGTGCCAGCAGTTCGGGACAGTTCTACGAGCAGTACTTC
CDR3 protein: CASSSGQFYEQYF

V gene: TRBV7-9
D gene: .
clone size: many
J gene: TRBJ2-1
CDR3 DNA: TGTGCCAGCAGCTCCACAGGACTACCTCCATACAATGAGCAGTTCTTC
CDR3 protein: CASSSTGLPPYNEQFF

V gene: TRBV20-1
D gene: TRBD1
clone size: many
J gene: TRBJ2-7
CDR3 DNA: TGCAGTGCGGGACAGCTCCTCTCCTACGAGCAGTACTTC
CDR3 protein: CSAGQLLSYEQYF

V gene: TRBV5-4
D gene: TRBD2
clone size: once
J gene: TRBJ2-2
CDR3 DNA: TGTGCCAGCAGCCCGATCCGCGGGCCTAGCGGGGGGGCGGAGGCCGGGGAGCTGTTTTTT
CDR3 protein: CASSPIRGPSGGAEAGELFF

V gene: TRBV6-1
D gene: .
clone size: many
J gene: TRBJ2-5
CDR3 DNA: TGTGCCAGCAGTGAAGGGCTCATGTTATCTGGCACCCAGTACTTC
CDR3 protein: CASSEGLMLSGTQYF

V gene: TRBV19
D gene: TRBD1
clone size: .
J gene: TRBJ2-3
CDR3 DNA: TGTGCCAGTAAGCGGACAGGAGAGGGAGATACGCAGTATTTT
CDR3 protein: CASKRTGEGDTQYF

V gene: TRBV11-2
D gene: .
clone size: .
J gene: TRBJ2-5
CDR3 DNA: TGTGCCAGCAGCCCAGAGGCGGGGCCACAAGAGACCCAGTACTTC
CDR3 protein: CASSPEAGPQETQYF

V gene: TRBV7-8
D gene: .
clone size: few
J gene: TRBJ1-5
CDR3 DNA: TGTGCCAGCAGCTCGGAAGGTCGACAGAGCAATCAGCCCCAGCATTTT
CDR3 protein: CASSSEGRQSNQPQHF

V gene: TRBV7-7
D gene: .
clone size: many
J gene: TRBJ2-1
CDR3 DNA: TGTGCTAGCAGTTCTCTCCCTGTCGGATCCTACAATGAGCAGTTCTTC
CDR3 protein: CASSSLPVGSYNEQFF

V gene: TRBV3-1
D gene: .
clone size: many
J gene: TRBJ1-3
CDR3 DNA: TGTACCAGCAGCCAAGGACTACGGCAAAACACCATATATTTT
CDR3 protein: CTSSQGLRQNTIYF

V gene: TRBV18
D gene: .
clone size: many
J gene: TRBJ1-3
CDR3 DNA: TGTGCCAGCTCCCCACGTGGGGAATCTGGAAACACCATATATTTT
CDR3 protein: CASSPRGESGNTIYF

V gene: TRBV6-1
D gene: TRBD2
clone size: many
J gene: TRBJ2-1
CDR3 DNA: TGTGCCAGCAGTGAAGTTCTAGCGGGGTACAATGAGCAGTTCTTC
CDR3 protein: CASSEVLAGYNEQFF

V gene: TRBV28
D gene: .
clone size: many
J gene: TRBJ1-1
CDR3 DNA: TGTGCCAGCAGTTTATATCGGGGGGCGAACACTGAAGCTTTCTTT
CDR3 protein: CASSLYRGANTEAFF

V gene: TRBV5-1
D gene: .
clone size: many
J gene: TRBJ2-3
CDR3 DNA: TGCGCCAGCAGCGAGGAAGGGGATACGCAGTATTTT
CDR3 protein: CASSEEGDTQYF

V gene: TRBV11-1
D gene: TRBD1
clone size: few
J gene: TRBJ2-4
CDR3 DNA: TGTGCCAGCAGCTTAGCAATAACAGGGGGTAACATTCAGTACTTC
CDR3 protein: CASSLAITGGNIQYF

V gene: TRBV29-1
D gene: .
clone size: many
J gene: TRBJ1-1
CDR3 DNA: TGCAGCGTGGAACCGTCGGCCACTGAAGCTTTCTTT
CDR3 protein: CSVEPSATEAFF

V gene: TRBV7-2
D gene: TRBD1
clone size: .
J gene: TRBJ2-3
CDR3 DNA: TGTGCCAGCAGCTTAGCGGCCGGGACAGGGTGGGTTGGTACGCAGTATTTT
CDR3 protein: CASSLAAGTGWVGTQYF

V gene: TRBV7-9
D gene: .
clone size: many
J gene: TRBJ1-4
CDR3 DNA: TGTGCCAGCAGCTCCCCGACGGCAACTAATGAAAAACTGTTTTTT
CDR3 protein: CASSSPTATNEKLFF

V gene: TRBV6-1
D gene: .
clone size: .
J gene: TRBJ1-2
CDR3 DNA: TGTGCCAGCAATAGTGAGGGTGGAAACTATGGCTACACCTTC
CDR3 protein: CASNSEGGNYGYTF

V gene: TRBV24-1
D gene: .
clone size: .
J gene: TRBJ2-3
CDR3 DNA: TGTGCCACCAGTACCCCGGTTGGCTCGGATACGCAGTATTTT
CDR3 protein: CATSTPVGSDTQYF

V gene: TRBV6-1
D gene: TRBD1
clone size: many
J gene: TRBJ1-1
CDR3 DNA: TGTGCCAGCAGTAAACAGGGGTACACTGAAGCTTTCTTT
CDR3 protein: CASSKQGYTEAFF

V gene: TRBV20-1
D gene: .
clone size: many
J gene: TRBJ2-7
CDR3 DNA: TGCAGTGCTAGAGGTACGCAGTCCTACGAGCAGTACTTC
CDR3 protein: CSARGTQSYEQYF

V gene: TRBV10-1
D gene: .
clone size: few
J gene: TRBJ2-2
CDR3 DNA: TGCGCCAAAGGTGTGAACACCGGGGAGCTGTTTTTT
CDR3 protein: CAKGVNTGELFF

V gene: TRBV25-1
D gene: .
clone size: few
J gene: TRBJ1-2
CDR3 DNA: TGTGCCAGCAGTGCCCCTGGGGACCCCTATGGCTACACCTTC
CDR3 protein: CASSAPGDPYGYTF

V gene: TRBV2
D gene: TRBD1
clone size: many
J gene: TRBJ1-5
CDR3 DNA: TGTGCCAGCACCGGACAGGGGGGAGGAACTCAGCCCCAGCATTTT
CDR3 protein: CASTGQGGGTQPQHF

V gene: TRBV29-1
D gene: .
clone size: many
J gene: TRBJ2-7
CDR3 DNA: TGCAGCGTTGAAGGCGGGACTGCTGCCTACGAGCAGTACTTC
CDR3 protein: CSVEGGTAAYEQYF

V gene: TRBV20-1
D gene: TRBD1
clone size: many
J gene: TRBJ1-4
CDR3 DNA: TGCAGTGCTAGGAGGACAGGGGGCGAAAAACTGTTTTTT
CDR3 protein: CSARRTGGEKLFF

V gene: TRBV4-1
D gene: TRBD2
clone size: many
J gene: TRBJ2-2
CDR3 DNA: TGCGCCAGCAGCCAAGATGCCGGGACTAGCTACACCGGGGAGCTGTTTTTT
CDR3 protein: CASSQDAGTSYTGELFF

V gene: TRBV7-6
D gene: .
clone size: many
J gene: TRBJ2-3
CDR3 DNA: TGTGCCAGCAGCTTAGGCAGGGGGGGCTTGGACACAGATACGCAGTATTTT
CDR3 protein: CASSLGRGGLDTDTQYF

V gene: TRBV20-1
D gene: TRBD2
clone size: few
J gene: TRBJ2-7
CDR3 DNA: TGCAGTGCTCGGCGGGGGGGCCAGATCATAGGTGCCTACGAGCAGTACTTC
CDR3 protein: CSARRGGQIIGAYEQYF

V gene: TRBV20-1
D gene: .
clone size: many
J gene: TRBJ1-1
CDR3 DNA: TGCAGTGCCCTGACAGGTTCTGGCGGCACTGAAGCTTTCTTT
CDR3 protein: CSALTGSGGTEAFF

V gene: TRBV18
D gene: .
clone size: .
J gene: TRBJ2-1
CDR3 DNA: TGTGCCAGCTCACCACCTACCTTACAGGGTTGGGAGCAGTTCTTC
CDR3 protein: CASSPPTLQGWEQFF

V gene: TRBV6-2/TRBV6-3
D gene: .
clone size: .
J gene: TRBJ2-5
CDR3 DNA: TGTGCCAGCAGTGTGGGGATAGCGAAAGAGACCCAGTACTTC
CDR3 protein: CASSVGIAKETQYF

V gene: TRBV9
D gene: TRBD1
clone size: .
J gene: TRBJ1-6
CDR3 DNA: TGTGCCAGCAGCTTAAGGGACAGCGAAACGGGGTCACCCCTCCACTTT
CDR3 protein: CASSLRDSETGSPLHF

V gene: TRBV27
D gene: TRBD2
clone size: .
J gene: TRBJ2-7
CDR3 DNA: TGTGCCAGCAGTTCCAGAGCGGGGGGTGCCTCCTACGAGCAGTACTTC
CDR3 protein: CASSSRAGGASYEQYF